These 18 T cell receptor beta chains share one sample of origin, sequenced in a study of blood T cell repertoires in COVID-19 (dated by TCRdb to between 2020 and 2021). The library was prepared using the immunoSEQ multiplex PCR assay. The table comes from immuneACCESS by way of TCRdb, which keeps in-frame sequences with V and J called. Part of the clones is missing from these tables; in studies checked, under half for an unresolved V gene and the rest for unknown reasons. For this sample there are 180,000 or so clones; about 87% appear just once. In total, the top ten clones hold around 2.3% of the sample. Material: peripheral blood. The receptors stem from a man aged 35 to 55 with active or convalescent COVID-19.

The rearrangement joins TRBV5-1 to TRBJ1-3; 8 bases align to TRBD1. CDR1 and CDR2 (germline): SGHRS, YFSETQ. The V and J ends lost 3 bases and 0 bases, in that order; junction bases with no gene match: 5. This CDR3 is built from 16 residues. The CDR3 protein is CASSWTGTSSGNTIYF. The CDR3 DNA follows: TGCGCCAGCAGCTGGACAGGGACCAGCTCTGGAAACACCATATATTTT.

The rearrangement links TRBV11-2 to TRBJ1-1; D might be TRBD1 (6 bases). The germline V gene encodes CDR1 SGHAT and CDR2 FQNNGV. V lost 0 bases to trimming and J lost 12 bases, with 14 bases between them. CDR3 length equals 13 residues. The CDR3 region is CASSLERQGLTFF. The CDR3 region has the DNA TGTGCCAGCAGCTTAGAGAGGCAGGGGTTAACTTTCTTT.

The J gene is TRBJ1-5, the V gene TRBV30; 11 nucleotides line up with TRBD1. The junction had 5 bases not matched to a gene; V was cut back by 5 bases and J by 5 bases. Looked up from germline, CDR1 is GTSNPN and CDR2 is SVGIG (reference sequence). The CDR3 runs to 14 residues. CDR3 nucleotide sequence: TGTGCCTGGGGGACAGGGGGAACTTATCAGCCCCAGCATTTT. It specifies CAWGTGGTYQPQHF.

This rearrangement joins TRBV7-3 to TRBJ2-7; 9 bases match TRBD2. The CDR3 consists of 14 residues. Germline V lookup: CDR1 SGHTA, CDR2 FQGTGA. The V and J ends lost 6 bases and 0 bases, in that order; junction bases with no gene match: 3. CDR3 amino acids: CASRDSGSSYEQYF. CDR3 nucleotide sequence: TGTGCCAGCAGGGATAGCGGGAGCTCCTACGAGCAGTACTTC.

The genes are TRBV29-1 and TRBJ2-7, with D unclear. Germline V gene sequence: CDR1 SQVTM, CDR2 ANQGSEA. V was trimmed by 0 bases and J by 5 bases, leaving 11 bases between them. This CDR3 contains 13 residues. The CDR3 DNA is TGCAGCGTTGAAGATGACTCGCTCGACGAGCAGTACTTC. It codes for CSVEDDSLDEQYF.

This chain's CDR3 is CASSINYEQYF. In nucleotides, the CDR3 is TGTGCCAGCAGCATTAACTACGAGCAGTACTTC. This chain links TRBV11-2 with TRBJ2-7; the D is unclear. Per the germline V gene, CDR1 is SGHAT and CDR2 is FQNNGV. The CDR3 runs 11 residues. V lost 5 bases and J 3 bases, leaving 5 bases between the germline ends.

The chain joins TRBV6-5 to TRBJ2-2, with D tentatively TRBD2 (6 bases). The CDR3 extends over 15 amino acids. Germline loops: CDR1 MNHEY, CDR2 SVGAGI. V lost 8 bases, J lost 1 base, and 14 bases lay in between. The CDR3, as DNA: TGTGCCAGCCGGCGGGGAACGGGGAACACCGGGGAGCTGTTTTTT. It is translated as CASRRGTGNTGELFF.

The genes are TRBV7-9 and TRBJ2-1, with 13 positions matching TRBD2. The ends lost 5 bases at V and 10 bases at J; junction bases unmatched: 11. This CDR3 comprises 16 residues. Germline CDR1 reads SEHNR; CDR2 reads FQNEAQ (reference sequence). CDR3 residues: CASSVGGLAGEGEQFF. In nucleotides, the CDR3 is TGTGCCAGCAGCGTAGGAGGACTAGCGGGGGAGGGAGAGCAGTTCTTC.

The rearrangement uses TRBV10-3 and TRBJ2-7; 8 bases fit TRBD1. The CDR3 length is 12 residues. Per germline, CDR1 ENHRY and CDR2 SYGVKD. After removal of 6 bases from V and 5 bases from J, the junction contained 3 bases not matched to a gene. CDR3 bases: TGTGCCATCAGCTGGACAGGGAACGAGCAGTACTTC. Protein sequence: CAISWTGNEQYF.

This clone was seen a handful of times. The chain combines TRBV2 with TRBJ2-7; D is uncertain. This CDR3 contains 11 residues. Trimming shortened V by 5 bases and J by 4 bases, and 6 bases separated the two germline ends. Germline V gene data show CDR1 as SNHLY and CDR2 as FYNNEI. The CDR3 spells CASSISYEQYF. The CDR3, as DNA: TGTGCCAGCAGTATTAGTTACGAGCAGTACTTC.

CDR3 coding DNA: TGTGCCAGCAGCCAACGGACAGGGTACTGGGGGTCCTACGAGCAGTACTTC. Amino acids: CASSQRTGYWGSYEQYF. The chain joins TRBV14 to TRBJ2-7; 8 nucleotides line up with TRBD1. The CDR3 is 17 amino acids. Germline CDR1 reads SGHDN; CDR2 reads FVKESK. J lost 1 base, V lost 2 bases, and 10 bases had no gene match.

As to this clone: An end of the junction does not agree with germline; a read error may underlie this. CDR3 protein: CATSGSLTGGNSLLHF. DNA of the CDR3: TGTGCCACCAGCGGCAGCTTGACAGGGGGGAATTCACTCCTCCACTTT. The chain couples TRBV15 to TRBJ1-6, with 9 bases fitting TRBD1. Germline V CDR1 and CDR2: LNHNV, YYDKDF (reference sequence). This CDR3 region has 16 residues.

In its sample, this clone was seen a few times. The CDR3 reads CASSWGDRDAGGYTF. For the CDR3, the DNA is TGCGCCAGCAGCTGGGGGGACAGGGACGCGGGTGGCTACACCTTC. V usage is TRBV5-1 and J usage is TRBJ1-2; 9 bases fit TRBD1. V trimming: 3 bases; J trimming: 7 bases; junction bases outside the gene matches: 10. The CDR3 spans 15 residues. The germline gives CDR1 SGHRS, CDR2 YFSETQ.

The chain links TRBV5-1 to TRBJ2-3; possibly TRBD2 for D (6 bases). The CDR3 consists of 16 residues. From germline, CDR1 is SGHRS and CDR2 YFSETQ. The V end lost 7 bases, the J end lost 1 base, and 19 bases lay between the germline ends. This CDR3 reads CASAPYPSGGTDTQYF. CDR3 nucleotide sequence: TGCGCCAGCGCACCCTACCCCTCGGGGGGCACAGATACGCAGTATTTT.

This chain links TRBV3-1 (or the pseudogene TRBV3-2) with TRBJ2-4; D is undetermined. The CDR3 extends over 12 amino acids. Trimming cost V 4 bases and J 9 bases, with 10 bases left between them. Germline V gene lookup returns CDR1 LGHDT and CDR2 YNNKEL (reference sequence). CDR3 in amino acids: CASSPYSGIQYF. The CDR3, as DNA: TGTGCCAGCAGCCCCTACTCCGGCATTCAGTACTTC.

In DNA, the CDR3 is TGCAGCGTTTCACAGGGGGCTCGTCAGCCCCAGCATTTT. This gives the protein CSVSQGARQPQHF. This chain uses TRBV29-1 with TRBJ1-5; 9 nucleotides line up with TRBD1. Trimming at V came to 5 bases and at J to 6 bases, leaving 5 bases not matched to a gene. CDR3 length: 13 amino acids. Germline CDR1 and CDR2: SQVTM and ANQGSEA.

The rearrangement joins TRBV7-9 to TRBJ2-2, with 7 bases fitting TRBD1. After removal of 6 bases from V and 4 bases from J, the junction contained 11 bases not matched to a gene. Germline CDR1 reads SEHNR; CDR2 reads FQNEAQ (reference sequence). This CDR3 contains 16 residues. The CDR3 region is CASRGPGQVGTGELFF. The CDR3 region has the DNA TGTGCCAGCAGAGGACCTGGACAGGTGGGCACCGGGGAGCTGTTTTTT.

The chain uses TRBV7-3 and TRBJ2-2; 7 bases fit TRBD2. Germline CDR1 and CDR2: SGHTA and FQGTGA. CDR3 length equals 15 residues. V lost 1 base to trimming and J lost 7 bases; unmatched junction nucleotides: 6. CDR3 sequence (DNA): TGTGCCAGCAGCTTAAAGCCGGGGAGGGGCGGGGAGCTGTTTTTT. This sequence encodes CASSLKPGRGGELFF.